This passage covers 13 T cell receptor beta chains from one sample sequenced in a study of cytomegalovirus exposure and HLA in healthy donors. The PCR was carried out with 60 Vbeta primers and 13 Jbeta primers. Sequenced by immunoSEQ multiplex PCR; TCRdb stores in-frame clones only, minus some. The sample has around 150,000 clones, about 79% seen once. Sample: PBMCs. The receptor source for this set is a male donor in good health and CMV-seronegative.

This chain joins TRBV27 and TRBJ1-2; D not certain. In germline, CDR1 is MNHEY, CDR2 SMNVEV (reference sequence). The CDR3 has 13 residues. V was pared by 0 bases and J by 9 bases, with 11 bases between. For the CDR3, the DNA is TGTGCCAGCAGTTTATCCCTCTCGCGGAGCTACACCTTC. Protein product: CASSLSLSRSYTF.

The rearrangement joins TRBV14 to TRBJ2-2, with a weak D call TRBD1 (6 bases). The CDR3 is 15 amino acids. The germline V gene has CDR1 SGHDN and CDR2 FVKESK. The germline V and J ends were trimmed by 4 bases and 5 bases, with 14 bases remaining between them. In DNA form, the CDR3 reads TGTGCCAGCAGCCCGTTCCGACAGGCGACCGGGGAGCTGTTTTTT. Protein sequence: CASSPFRQATGELFF.

This CDR3 is CASSLLTGNTEAFF. The CDR3 region has the DNA TGTGCCAGCAGCCTCTTAACAGGGAACACTGAAGCTTTCTTT. This chain links TRBV11-2 with TRBJ1-1; TRBD1 is a possible D gene (5 bases). V lost 5 bases to trimming and J lost 1 base, with 11 bases between them. The germline gives CDR1 SGHAT, CDR2 FQNNGV. CDR3 length: 14 amino acids.

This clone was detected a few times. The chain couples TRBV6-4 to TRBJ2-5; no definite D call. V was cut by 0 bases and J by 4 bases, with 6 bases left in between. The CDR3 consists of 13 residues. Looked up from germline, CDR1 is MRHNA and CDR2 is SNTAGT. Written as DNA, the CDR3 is TGTGCCAGCAGTGACTCGTCGGGAGAGACCCAGTACTTC. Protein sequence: CASSDSSGETQYF.

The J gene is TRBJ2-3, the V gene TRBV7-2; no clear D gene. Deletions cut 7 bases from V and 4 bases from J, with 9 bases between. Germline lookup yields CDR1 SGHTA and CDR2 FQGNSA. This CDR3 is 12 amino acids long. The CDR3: CASTLYADTQYF. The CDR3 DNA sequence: TGTGCCAGCACACTCTATGCAGATACGCAGTATTTT.

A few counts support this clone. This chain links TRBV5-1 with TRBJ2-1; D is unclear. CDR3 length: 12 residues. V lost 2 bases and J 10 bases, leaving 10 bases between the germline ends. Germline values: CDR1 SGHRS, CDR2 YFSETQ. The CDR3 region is CASSFPRQEQFF. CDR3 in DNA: TGCGCCAGCAGCTTTCCGCGGCAGGAGCAGTTCTTC.

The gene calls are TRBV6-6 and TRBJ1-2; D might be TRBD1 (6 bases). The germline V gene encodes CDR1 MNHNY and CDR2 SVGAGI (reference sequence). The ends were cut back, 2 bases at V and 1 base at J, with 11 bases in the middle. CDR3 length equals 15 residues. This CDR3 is CASSYGTTSNYGYTF. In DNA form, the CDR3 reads TGTGCCAGCAGTTACGGGACAACCAGTAACTATGGCTACACCTTC.

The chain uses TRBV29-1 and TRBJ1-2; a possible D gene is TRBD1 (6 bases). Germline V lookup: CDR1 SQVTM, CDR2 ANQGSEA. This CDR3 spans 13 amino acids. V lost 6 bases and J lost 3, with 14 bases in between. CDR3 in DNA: TGCAGCGTCGCCACAGGGAGCGACTATGGCTACACCTTC. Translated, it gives CSVATGSDYGYTF.

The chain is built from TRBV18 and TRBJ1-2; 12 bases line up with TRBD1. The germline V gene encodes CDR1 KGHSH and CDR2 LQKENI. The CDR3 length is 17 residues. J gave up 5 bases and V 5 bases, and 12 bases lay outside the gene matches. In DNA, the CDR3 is TGTGCCAGCTCATCCACACCGGGACAGGGGGCATTGTATGGCTACACCTTC. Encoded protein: CASSSTPGQGALYGYTF.

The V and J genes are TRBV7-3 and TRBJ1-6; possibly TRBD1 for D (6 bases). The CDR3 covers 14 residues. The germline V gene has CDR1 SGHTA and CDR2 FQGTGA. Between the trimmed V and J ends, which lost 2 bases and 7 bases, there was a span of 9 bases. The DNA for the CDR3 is TGTGCCAGCAGCTTACAGGGGTCAAATTCACCCCTCCACTTT. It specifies CASSLQGSNSPLHF.

The CDR3 is CASRLGQGIMNTEAFF. DNA for the CDR3: TGTGCCAGCAGGTTGGGACAGGGAATAATGAACACTGAAGCTTTCTTT. The V gene is TRBV28, the J gene TRBJ1-1; 9 bases are a match to TRBD1. The CDR3 runs 16 residues. The V gene end was trimmed by 6 bases and the J gene end by 0 bases; junction bases not matched to a gene: 8. Germline CDR1 is MDHEN and CDR2 is SYDVKM. Complete variable domain (other parts from reference TRBV28 and TRBJ1-1): DVKVTQSSRYLVKRTGEKVFLECVQDMDHENMFWYRQDPGLGLRLIYFSYDVKMKEKGDIPEGYSVSREKKERFSLILESASTNQTSMYLCASRLGQGIMNTEAFFGQGTRLTVV.

CDR3 residues: CASSSGLDRANTIYF. CDR3 nucleotide sequence: TGTGCCAGCAGCTCGGGGTTGGACAGGGCAAACACCATATATTTT. The V gene is TRBV5-4, the J gene TRBJ1-3; 8 nucleotides align to TRBD1. CDR1 is SGHNT, CDR2 YYREEE, per germline (reference sequence). The CDR3 has 15 residues. Unmatched junction bases numbered 8, after V lost 3 bases and J lost 6 bases.

The CDR3 nucleotides read TGTGCCAGCAGCTCCCAAATGTACACTGAAGCTTTCTTT. Translated, it gives CASSSQMYTEAFF. This chain connects TRBV5-8 to TRBJ1-1; the D is unclear. This CDR3 contains 13 residues. CDR1 is SGHTS, CDR2 YDEGEE, per germline. Trimming shortened V by 3 bases and J by 3 bases, and 9 bases separated the two germline ends.